Listed here are 7 T cell receptor beta chains from one sample, sequenced in a study of T-cell memory formation after mild COVID-19. TCRdb called the 5' RACE reads again in MiXCR, with one record for every CDR3 protein. Of hundreds of thousands of distinct CDR3 sequences listed, around a sixth are singletons. Sequencing was carried out using PBMCs or a T cell subset sorted from them (not recorded which). Receptors were obtained from an adult woman who had mild COVID-19 (a few samples of this study predate the infection). Cell type and time point are not known.

The chain couples TRBV12-3 or TRBV12-4 to TRBJ1-1; TRBD1 matches at 8 bases. Unmatched junction bases numbered 9, after V lost 8 bases and J lost 4 bases. This CDR3 has 14 residues. The CDR3 protein is CASGPRGLLTEAFF. CDR3 nucleotides: TGTGCCAGCGGGCCCAGGGGGCTTCTCACTGAAGCTTTCTTT.

This clonotype has a handful of counts. The chain uses TRBV5-6 and TRBJ2-1; D is ambiguous. V was shortened by 2 bases and J by 1 base, with 10 bases between the two germline ends. The germline gives CDR1 SGHDT, CDR2 YYEEEE. This CDR3 is built from 15 residues. The CDR3 region is CASSFPLSSYNEQFF. Written as DNA, the CDR3 is TGTGCCAGCAGCTTCCCACTTTCTTCCTACAATGAGCAGTTCTTC.

The genes are TRBV4-2 and TRBJ2-7, with TRBD2 as a possible D gene (6 bases). Trimming shortened V by 3 bases and J by 6 bases, and 21 bases separated the two germline ends. Germline lookup yields CDR1 LGHNA and CDR2 YNFKEQ. CDR3 length equals 16 residues. CDR3 sequence reads: CASSQLVGAGRLEQYF. CDR3 in DNA: TGTGCCAGCAGCCAGCTAGTAGGGGCAGGGAGGCTCGAGCAGTACTTC.

This clonotype was counted only a few times. V usage is TRBV7-6 and J usage is TRBJ2-5, with D possibly being TRBD1 (5 bases). The CDR3 is 16 residues long. Germline V CDR1 and CDR2: SGHVS, FNYEAQ. The ends were cut back, 0 bases at V and 2 bases at J, with 13 bases in the middle. The CDR3 protein is CASSLAVGATQETQYF. In DNA, the CDR3 is TGTGCCAGCAGCTTAGCAGTAGGGGCTACACAAGAGACCCAGTACTTC.

V usage is TRBV24-1 and J usage is TRBJ2-1; D is ambiguous. The CDR3 contains 15 residues. Germline V gene lookup returns CDR1 KGHDR and CDR2 SFDVKD. V was clipped by 7 bases and J by 3 bases, with 15 bases between them. The CDR3 sequence is CATSPDPAIYNEQFF. The CDR3 bases are TGTGCCACCAGCCCTGACCCGGCGATCTACAATGAGCAGTTCTTC.

This clonotype has more than one count but fewer than ten. The chain couples TRBV28 to TRBJ1-1; 10 bases align to TRBD1. This CDR3 has 16 amino acids. V lost 10 bases and J lost 1; bases outside the gene matches: 12. Germline CDR1 is MDHEN and CDR2 is SYDVKM. The CDR3 reads CAILTGQGRSNTEAFF. CDR3 nucleotide sequence: TGTGCCATCTTAACGGGACAGGGGAGGTCGAACACTGAAGCTTTCTTT. The entire variable domain, with the rest obtained from reference TRBV28 and TRBJ1-1, is as follows: DVKVTQSSRYLVKRTGEKVFLECVQDMDHENMFWYRQDPGLGLRLIYFSYDVKMKEKGDIPEGYSVSREKKERFSLILESASTNQTSMYLCAILTGQGRSNTEAFFGQGTRLTVV.

The chain has TRBV27 and TRBJ2-4, with D tentatively TRBD2 (6 bases). CDR1 and CDR2 (germline): MNHEY, SMNVEV (reference sequence). CDR3 length: 13 amino acids. Trimming pared 2 bases from V and 9 bases from J, leaving 11 bases between. CDR3: CASSLGGSGIQYF. The CDR3 DNA is TGTGCCAGCAGTTTAGGAGGGTCCGGCATTCAGTACTTC.